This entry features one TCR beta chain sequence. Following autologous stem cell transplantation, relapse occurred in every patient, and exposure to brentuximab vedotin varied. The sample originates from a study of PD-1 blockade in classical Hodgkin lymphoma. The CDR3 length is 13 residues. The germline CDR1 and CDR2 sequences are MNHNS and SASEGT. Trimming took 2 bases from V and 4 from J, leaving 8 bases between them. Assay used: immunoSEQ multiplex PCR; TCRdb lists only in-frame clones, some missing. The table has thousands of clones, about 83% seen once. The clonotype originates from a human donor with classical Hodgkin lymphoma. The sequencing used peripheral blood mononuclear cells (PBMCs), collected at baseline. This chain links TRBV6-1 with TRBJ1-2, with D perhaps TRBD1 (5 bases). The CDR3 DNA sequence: TGTGCCAGCAGTGAAAGAGGGGTCTATGGCTACACCTTC. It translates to CASSERGVYGYTF.